The clone carrying this T cell receptor beta chain was counted a single time. Its antigen is unknown. The data are from a study of CD8+CD57+ T cells in acquired aplastic anemia. Across the whole study: The sorted CD4+ and CD8+ cells yielded an average approximately 3 ug of DNA. Healthy donors yielded some 11 million CD4+ cell reads on average.

General study findings and limits: Patients and controls were found to share more than 25 CD8+ CDR3 sequences. Any difference that existed in CD8+ Simpson's diversity between patients and controls was not significant.

Both TCR beta VDJ combination and CDR3 sequence profiling were carried out. Genomic DNA was the template for this profiling. TCRdb re-called the reads through MiXCR, storing one row per CDR3 protein. This sample has approximately 380,000 distinct CDR3 sequences; about two thirds occur once, and the top ten carry approximately 3.8%. In germline, CDR1 is LNHDA, CDR2 SQIVND (reference sequence). The CDR3 totals 13 residues. V shed 3 bases and J shed 5 bases, with 10 bases lying between them. The clonotype comes from a human donor in good health, serving as a control. This sequence joins TRBV19 and TRBJ1-1; D gene ambiguous. The specimen sequenced was sorted CD4+, CD8+, or CD8+CD57+ T cells (not recorded which) from PBMCs. CDR3 DNA sequence: TGTGCCAGTAGTATGGGAGAGAGGACTGAAGCTTTCTTT. This gives the protein CASSMGERTEAFF.